Sequencing of this T cell receptor beta chain was carried out in a study of cytomegalovirus exposure and HLA in healthy donors. PCR amplification relied on 60 Vbeta primers (plus 13 Jbeta primers). Here immunoSEQ multiplex PCR was the method, and the copy in TCRdb shows in-frame clones only, minus some. The table records some 130,000 clones, around four fifths of them present only once. The trim removed 5 bases at V and 2 bases at J, leaving 5 bases unmatched. Germline lookup yields CDR1 SGHNT and CDR2 YYREEE (reference sequence). The CDR3 extends over 14 amino acids. The chain combines TRBV5-4 with TRBJ2-3, with 7 nucleotides matching TRBD1. Material: PBMCs. This receptor was obtained from a woman in her thirties or forties in good health and CMV-seronegative. The CDR3 coding sequence is TGTGCCAGCAGGTCTGGGACAGCCACAGATACGCAGTATTTT. Translation gives CASRSGTATDTQYF. The full variable domain, in which reference TRBV5-4 and TRBJ2-3 provide the parts outside the CDR3, is ETGVTQSPTHLIKTRGQQVTLRCSSQSGHNTVSWYQQALGQGPQFIFQYYREEENGRGNFPPRFSGLQFPNYSSELNVNALELDDSALYLCASRSGTATDTQYFGPGTRLTVL.